The clone carrying this T cell receptor (beta chain) has at least ten counts. The data originate from a study of T cells after yellow fever vaccination. In TCRdb, the 5' RACE reads were re-called with MiXCR into one record per CDR3 protein. The sample holds approximately 250,000 distinct CDR3 sequences, roughly 3.5% seen once. Trimming left V 3 bases short and J 5 bases short, with 22 bases between. CDR1 ENHRY and CDR2 SYGVKD come from the germline V gene. The CDR3 runs 17 residues. Sequencing was performed on PBMCs, taken 15 days after the yellow fever booster vaccination. This sequence was found in a young man who received the YFV17D yellow fever vaccine. The rearrangement uses TRBV10-3 and TRBJ1-1; the D is unclear. CDR3 region: CAISDQSPGIGSTEAFF. The CDR3 region has the DNA TGTGCCATCAGTGATCAATCTCCGGGAATCGGTTCTACTGAAGCTTTCTTT.